The 25 T cell receptor beta chains in this list originate from one sample, sequenced in a study of radiation and T cells in renal cell carcinoma. Libraries were prepared by immunoSEQ multiplex PCR; TCRdb keeps only in-frame clonotypes and omits some of them. The sample holds 15,000 to 20,000 clones, 45% to 70% seen once. The treatment denotes: 15 Gy SBRT to primary tumor, nephrectomy 4 weeks later. Sequenced material: tumor tissue, taken from a patient whose treatment included radiotherapy and nephrectomy. The receptors shown here come from a man in his forties or fifties with renal cell carcinoma.

This clone was observed a few times. The chain joins TRBV6-5 to TRBJ1-5; no definite D call. CDR1 and CDR2 (germline): MNHEY, SVGAGI. Between the trimmed V and J ends, which lost 11 bases and 8 bases, there was a span of 10 bases. This CDR3 is built from 10 residues. CDR3 amino acids: CAAGGEPQHF. In DNA, the CDR3 is TGTGCCGCGGGAGGAGAGCCCCAGCATTTT.

V usage is TRBV30 and J usage is TRBJ2-3, with unresolved D. V was clipped by 2 bases and J by 5 bases, with 2 bases between them. The CDR3 has 10 amino acids. From germline, CDR1 is GTSNPN and CDR2 SVGIG (reference sequence). This CDR3 is CAWSLDTQYF. CDR3 sequence (DNA): TGTGCCTGGAGTTTAGATACGCAGTATTTT.

This clone was detected a few times. The CDR3 DNA sequence: TGTGCCATCAGTGAGACGGTGGGGGCAAAGACCCAGTACTTC. The encoded protein is CAISETVGAKTQYF. The gene calls are TRBV10-3 and TRBJ2-5; D is perhaps TRBD1 (6 bases). Germline CDR1 reads ENHRY; CDR2 reads SYGVKD. This CDR3 spans 14 amino acids. V shed 2 bases and J shed 6 bases, with 13 bases lying between them.

The J gene is TRBJ2-3, the V gene TRBV18; no reliable D call. Germline V gene sequence: CDR1 KGHSH, CDR2 LQKENI. This CDR3 region has 14 residues. Trimming took 3 bases from V and 2 from J, leaving 9 bases between them. The CDR3 bases are TGTGCCAGCTCACCGGGCCCAGCCACAGATACGCAGTATTTT. The encoded protein is CASSPGPATDTQYF.

V and J are TRBV6-5 and TRBJ2-1; TRBD2 aligns across 8 bases. Germline-derived CDR1 and CDR2 are MNHEY and SVGAGI. J was trimmed by 4 bases and V by 2 bases; bases with no gene match: 7. The CDR3 is made up of 16 amino acids. Here the CDR3 reads CASSYQSGGGYNEQFF. The CDR3 coding sequence is TGTGCCAGCAGTTACCAATCCGGGGGGGGTTACAATGAGCAGTTCTTC.

The chain uses TRBV5-1 and TRBJ2-5; TRBD1 might be the D (6 bases). Trimming cost V 2 bases and J 5 bases, with 16 bases left between them. CDR1 is SGHRS, CDR2 YFSETQ, per germline. This CDR3 contains 15 residues. CDR3 DNA: TGCGCCAGCAGCTTCCAGGGGCTGTATTCGGAGACCCAGTACTTC. Protein sequence: CASSFQGLYSETQYF.

The chain joins TRBV6-6 to TRBJ1-5; maybe TRBD1 (6 bases). Germline CDR1 MNHNY, CDR2 SVGAGI (reference sequence). This CDR3 contains 15 residues. The V gene lost 5 bases and the J gene lost 2 bases, with 13 bases spanning the gap. CDR3 amino acids: CASSNTGTGNQPQHF. The CDR3 DNA is TGTGCCAGCAGTAATACAGGGACGGGCAATCAGCCCCAGCATTTT.

This clone ranks as medium-sized. The J gene is TRBJ1-2, the V gene TRBV5-1; 10 nucleotides agree with TRBD1. The J segment lost 7 bases and the V segment lost 0 bases, leaving 9 bases of the junction unmatched. CDR3 length equals 16 residues. The germline gives CDR1 SGHRS, CDR2 YFSETQ. CDR3 nucleotides: TGCGCCAGCAGCTTGGGGATAGACAGGGGGCATGGTGGCTACACCTTC. Encoded protein: CASSLGIDRGHGGYTF.

This chain links TRBV5-1 with TRBJ1-1; D might be TRBD1 (5 bases). Between the trimmed V and J ends, which lost 1 base and 1 base, there was a span of 11 bases. This CDR3 has 15 residues. Germline lookup yields CDR1 SGHRS and CDR2 YFSETQ. In DNA, the CDR3 is TGCGCCAGCAGCTTGTTGTCCGGGGCGAACACTGAAGCTTTCTTT. This gives the protein CASSLLSGANTEAFF.

A few counts support this clone. The V and J genes are TRBV14 and TRBJ1-1; D is uncertain. V was cut by 5 bases and J by 10 bases, with 17 bases left in between. The CDR3 is made up of 13 amino acids. CDR1 and CDR2 from the germline V gene are SGHDN and FVKESK. The CDR3 nucleotides are TGTGCCAGCAGCTCAGGCCCCCTTGTTGGAGCTTTCTTT. This codes for CASSSGPLVGAFF.

This chain uses TRBV27 with TRBJ1-5; tentatively, D is TRBD1 (6 bases). Trimming left V 5 bases short and J 0 bases short, with 14 bases between. CDR3 size: 16 residues. Germline lookup yields CDR1 MNHEY and CDR2 SMNVEV (reference sequence). CDR3 residues: CASSPRGQSSNQPQHF. The CDR3 DNA is TGTGCCAGCAGTCCAAGAGGACAGTCTAGCAATCAGCCCCAGCATTTT.

This clone was picked up many times. The chain employs TRBV30 and TRBJ1-5; D possibly corresponds to TRBD1 (5 bases). The V gene's germline CDR1 is GTSNPN and CDR2 SVGIG (reference sequence). The V end lost 1 base, the J end lost 2 bases, and 6 bases lay between the germline ends. This CDR3 is 13 amino acids long. As DNA, the CDR3 is TGTGCCTGGAGTGCAGGGCGCAATCAGCCCCAGCATTTT. Residues: CAWSAGRNQPQHF.

This chain links TRBV5-1 with TRBJ2-1; weak D call: TRBD2 (5 bases). This CDR3 region has 16 residues. Germline loops: CDR1 SGHRS, CDR2 YFSETQ. V was pared by 4 bases and J by 0 bases, with 14 bases between. CDR3 coding DNA: TGCGCCAGCAGCCTACAGCCGGGGAGCTCCTACAATGAGCAGTTCTTC. Residues: CASSLQPGSSYNEQFF.

The chain recombines TRBV5-1 with TRBJ2-7; D may be TRBD1 or TRBD2 (6 bases each). Trimming cost V 4 bases and J 7 bases, with 15 bases left between them. This CDR3 is built from 13 residues. In germline, CDR1 is SGHRS, CDR2 YFSETQ. DNA of the CDR3: TGCGCCAGCAGCGGCGGGGACCAGGGGGAGCAGTACTTC. It translates to CASSGGDQGEQYF.

This clone was counted a few times. The chain uses TRBV6-6 and TRBJ1-2; TRBD1 matches 8 bases. CDR3 length: 14 amino acids. Germline values: CDR1 MNHNY, CDR2 SVGAGI (reference sequence). Trimming took 5 bases from V and 9 from J; bases not matched to a gene: 11. The CDR3 loop is CASSTSGTGGSYTF. The CDR3, as DNA: TGTGCCAGCAGTACCTCAGGGACAGGAGGGAGCTACACCTTC.

CDR3 region: CASSSKTSGADTQYF. The CDR3 bases are TGTGCCAGCAGTTCGAAGACTAGCGGCGCAGATACGCAGTATTTT. The chain employs TRBV27 and TRBJ2-3; 9 positions match TRBD2. With 4 bases clipped from V and 4 bases from J, the junction kept 6 bases outside the gene matches. CDR1 is MNHEY, CDR2 SMNVEV, per germline (reference sequence). CDR3 size: 15 residues.

The CDR3 DNA sequence: TGTGCCAGCAGATCCCGGACAGAGAAACCCTATGGCTACACCTTC. It yields the protein CASRSRTEKPYGYTF. This rearrangement joins TRBV27 to TRBJ1-2, with D possibly TRBD1 on 6 matching bases. The CDR3 contains 15 residues. CDR1 is MNHEY and CDR2 is SMNVEV in the germline V gene (reference sequence). V lost 6 bases, J lost 4 bases, and 18 bases lay in between.

This clone was counted only a few times. Written as DNA, the CDR3 is TGTGCCAGTAGTATGGGACAGGGGGCTTTGGTTGTGAAAAATGAAGCTTTCTTT. Translating gives CASSMGQGALVVKNEAFF. The chain employs TRBV19 and TRBJ1-1, with TRBD1 matching 12 bases. This CDR3 comprises 18 residues. V was pared by 3 bases and J by 7 bases, with 15 bases of the junction left unmatched. Germline CDR1 is LNHDA and CDR2 is SQIVND (reference sequence). Full variable domain (outside the CDR3, taken from reference TRBV19 and TRBJ1-1): DGGITQSPKYLFRKEGQNVTLSCEQNLNHDAMYWYRQDPGQGLRLIYYSQIVNDFQKGDIAEGYSVSREKKESFPLTVTSAQKNPTAFYLCASSMGQGALVVKNEAFFGQGTRLTVV.

J is TRBJ2-3 and V is TRBV5-4, with TRBD2 matching 13 bases. This CDR3 has 16 amino acids. In germline, CDR1 is SGHNT, CDR2 YYREEE (reference sequence). The J segment lost 1 base and the V segment lost 3 bases, leaving 2 bases of the junction unmatched. The CDR3 bases are TGTGCCAGCAGCTGGGGGACTAGCGGGGGCACAGATACGCAGTATTTT. This gives the protein CASSWGTSGGTDTQYF. Combining the CDR3 with reference TRBV5-4 and TRBJ2-3 gives the whole variable domain ETGVTQSPTHLIKTRGQQVTLRCSSQSGHNTVSWYQQALGQGPQFIFQYYREEENGRGNFPPRFSGLQFPNYSSELNVNALELDDSALYLCASSWGTSGGTDTQYFGPGTRLTVL.

This clone was seen only a few times. V gene TRBV19 combines with J gene TRBJ2-1; 11 bases are a match to TRBD2. Germline trimming cut 5 bases from V and 1 base from J; bases unmatched to any gene: 10. Germline V gene lookup returns CDR1 LNHDA and CDR2 SQIVND (reference sequence). This CDR3 has 18 residues. CDR3 sequence (DNA): TGTGCCAGTAGTCCATACACTAGCGGGGGAATATCCTACAATGAGCAGTTCTTC. This gives the protein CASSPYTSGGISYNEQFF.

This chain joins TRBV5-1 and TRBJ2-6; 8 nucleotides agree with TRBD1. The CDR3 runs 16 residues. J lost 0 bases, V lost 5 bases, and 4 bases had no gene match. Germline V gives CDR1 SGHRS, CDR2 YFSETQ. DNA of the CDR3: TGCGCCAGCAGGGCAGGGGGCGCCTCTGGGGCCAACGTCCTGACTTTC. Its translation: CASRAGGASGANVLTF.

The chain links TRBV7-2 to TRBJ2-3; D unresolved. CDR3 length equals 12 residues. Germline loops: CDR1 SGHTA, CDR2 FQGNSA. The V end lost 7 bases, the J end lost 2 bases, and 7 bases lay between the germline ends. CDR3 in amino acids: CASTVNTDTQYF. CDR3 nucleotide sequence: TGTGCCAGCACCGTAAACACAGATACGCAGTATTTT. Supplemented by reference TRBV7-2 and TRBJ2-3, the full variable domain reads GAGVSQSPSNKVTEKGKDVELRCDPISGHTALYWYRQSLGQGLEFLIYFQGNSAPDKSGLPSDRFSAERTGGSVSTLTIQRTQQEDSAVYLCASTVNTDTQYFGPGTRLTVL.

This clone was observed a few times. V usage is TRBV10-3 and J usage is TRBJ2-2; 7 bases agree with TRBD1. J gave up 10 bases and V 10 bases, and 15 bases lay outside the gene matches. The CDR3 length is 14 residues. Germline CDR1 is ENHRY and CDR2 is SYGVKD. Here the CDR3 DNA reads TGTGCCACCCCCCGGACAGGATGGTCCGAGGAGCTGTTTTTT. This translates into CATPRTGWSEELFF.

This clone was observed a single time. The rearrangement joins TRBV7-6 to TRBJ2-7; no definite D call. Trimming shortened V by 0 bases and J by 3 bases, and 3 bases separated the two germline ends. The CDR3 runs 12 residues. Per the germline V gene, CDR1 is SGHVS and CDR2 is FNYEAQ. The CDR3 sequence: CASSLADYEQYF. For the CDR3, the DNA is TGTGCCAGCAGCTTAGCAGACTACGAGCAGTACTTC.

The V call is TRBV18, the J call TRBJ1-5; D is possibly TRBD1 (6 bases). The ends were cut back, 3 bases at V and 5 bases at J, with 20 bases in the middle. CDR1 is KGHSH, CDR2 LQKENI, per germline. CDR3 length: 17 amino acids. CDR3 in amino acids: CASSPVAGRGVHQPQHF. CDR3 bases: TGTGCCAGCTCACCGGTAGCGGGCAGGGGAGTCCATCAGCCCCAGCATTTT.